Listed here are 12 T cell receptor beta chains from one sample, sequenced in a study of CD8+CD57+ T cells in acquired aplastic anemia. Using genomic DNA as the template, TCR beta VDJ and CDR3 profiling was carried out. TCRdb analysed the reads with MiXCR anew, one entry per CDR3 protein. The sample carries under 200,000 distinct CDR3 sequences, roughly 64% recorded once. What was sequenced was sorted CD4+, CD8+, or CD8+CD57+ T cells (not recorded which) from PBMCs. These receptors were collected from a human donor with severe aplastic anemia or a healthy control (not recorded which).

The CDR3 DNA reads TGTGCCAGCAGTAGGATGAGCTCCTACAATGAGCAGTTCTTC. Protein sequence: CASSRMSSYNEQFF. The J gene is TRBJ2-1, the V gene TRBV25-1; the D is unclear. The CDR3 extends over 14 amino acids. With 5 bases removed from V and 0 bases from J, the gap between germline ends came to 8 bases. Germline CDR1 reads MGHDK; CDR2 reads SYGVNS.

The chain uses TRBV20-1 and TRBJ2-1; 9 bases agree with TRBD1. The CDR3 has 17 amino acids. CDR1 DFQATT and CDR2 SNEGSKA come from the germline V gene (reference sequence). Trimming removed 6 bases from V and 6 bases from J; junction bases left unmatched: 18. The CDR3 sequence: CSASSQGGTGLSNEQFF. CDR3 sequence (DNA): TGCAGTGCCAGCAGCCAGGGGGGGACAGGGTTGAGCAATGAGCAGTTCTTC.

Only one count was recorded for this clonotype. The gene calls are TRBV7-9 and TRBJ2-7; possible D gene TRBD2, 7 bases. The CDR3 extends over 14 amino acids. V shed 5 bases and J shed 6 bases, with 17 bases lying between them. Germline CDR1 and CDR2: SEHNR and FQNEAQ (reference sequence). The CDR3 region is CASSHIGGGSEQYF. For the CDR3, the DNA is TGTGCCAGCAGCCATATTGGGGGGGGCAGCGAGCAGTACTTC. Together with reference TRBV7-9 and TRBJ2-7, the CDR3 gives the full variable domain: DTGVSQNPRHKITKRGQNVTFRCDPISEHNRLYWYRQTLGQGPEFLTYFQNEAQLEKSRLLSDRFSAERPKGSFSTLEIQRTEQGDSAMYLCASSHIGGGSEQYFGPGTRLTVT.

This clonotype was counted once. In nucleotides, the CDR3 is TGTGCCAGCAGCTTGAGGGCAGGTACGCAGTATTTT. Its translation: CASSLRAGTQYF. The rearrangement uses TRBV7-9 and TRBJ2-3; D perhaps matches TRBD2 (5 bases). Germline CDR1 and CDR2: SEHNR and FQNEAQ (reference sequence). The CDR3 is 12 amino acids. V lost 3 bases and J lost 8, with 9 bases in between.

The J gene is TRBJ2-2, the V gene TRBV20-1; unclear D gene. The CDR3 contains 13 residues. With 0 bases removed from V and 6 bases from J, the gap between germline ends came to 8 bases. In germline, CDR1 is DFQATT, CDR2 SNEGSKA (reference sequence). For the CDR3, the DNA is TGCAGTGCTAGAGATGTACCCTCCGGGGAGCTGTTTTTT. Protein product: CSARDVPSGELFF.

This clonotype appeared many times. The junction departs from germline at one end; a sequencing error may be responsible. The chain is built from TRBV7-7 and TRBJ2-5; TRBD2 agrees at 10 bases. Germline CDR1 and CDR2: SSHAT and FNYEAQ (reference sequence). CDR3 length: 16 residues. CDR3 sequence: CASSLEGAGGSETQYF. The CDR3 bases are TGTGCTAGCAGCTTAGAAGGAGCGGGGGGGTCAGAGACCCAGTACTTC.

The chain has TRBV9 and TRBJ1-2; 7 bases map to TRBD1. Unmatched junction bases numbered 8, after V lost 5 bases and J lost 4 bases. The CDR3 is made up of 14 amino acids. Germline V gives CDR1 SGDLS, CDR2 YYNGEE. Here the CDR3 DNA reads TGTGCCAGCAGTGACATCAGGGGGGCCTATGGCTACACCTTC. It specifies CASSDIRGAYGYTF.

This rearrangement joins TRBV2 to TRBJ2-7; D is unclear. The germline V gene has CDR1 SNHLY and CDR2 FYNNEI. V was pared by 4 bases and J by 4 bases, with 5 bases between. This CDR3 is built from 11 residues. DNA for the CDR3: TGTGCCAGCAGTGTACAGTACGAGCAGTACTTC. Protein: CASSVQYEQYF.

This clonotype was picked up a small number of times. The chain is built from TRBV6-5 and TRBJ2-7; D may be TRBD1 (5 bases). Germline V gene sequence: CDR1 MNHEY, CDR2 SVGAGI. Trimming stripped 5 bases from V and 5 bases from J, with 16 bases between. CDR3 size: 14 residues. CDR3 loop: CASSRQNLLNEQYF. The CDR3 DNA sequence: TGTGCCAGCAGTAGACAGAACCTCTTGAACGAGCAGTACTTC.

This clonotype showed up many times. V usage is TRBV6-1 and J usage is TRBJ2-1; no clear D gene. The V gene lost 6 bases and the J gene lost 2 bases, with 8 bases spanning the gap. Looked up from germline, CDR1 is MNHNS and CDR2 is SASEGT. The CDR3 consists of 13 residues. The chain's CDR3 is CASRHATYNEQFF. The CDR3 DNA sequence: TGTGCCAGCAGACATGCCACCTACAATGAGCAGTTCTTC.

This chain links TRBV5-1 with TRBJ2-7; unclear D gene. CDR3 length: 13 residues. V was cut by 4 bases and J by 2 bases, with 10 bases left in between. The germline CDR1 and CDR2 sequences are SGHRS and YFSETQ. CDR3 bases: TGCGCCAGCAGCCACGGTCAGGCCTACGAGCAGTACTTC. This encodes CASSHGQAYEQYF.

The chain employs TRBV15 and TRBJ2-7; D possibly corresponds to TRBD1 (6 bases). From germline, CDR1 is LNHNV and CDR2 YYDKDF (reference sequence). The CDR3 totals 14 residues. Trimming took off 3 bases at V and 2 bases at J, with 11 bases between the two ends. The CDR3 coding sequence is TGTGCCACCAGCAGCGACAGGTTTACCTACGAGCAGTACTTC. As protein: CATSSDRFTYEQYF.